This T cell receptor (beta chain) was recorded in a study of T cell responses to AZD1222 COVID-19 vaccine. Study-wide findings and caveats: Mostly white British, mostly female donors; authors suggested clonal diversity may be underestimated. Every sample of the repertoires postdated the peak T cell response.

Germline lookup yields CDR1 MRHNA and CDR2 SNTAGT. The CDR3 contains 13 residues. Trimming stripped 2 bases from V and 4 bases from J, with 8 bases between. The assay was immunoSEQ multiplex PCR, and TCRdb's table has in-frame clones only and misses some. The sample consists of some 150,000 clones, roughly nine tenths of them appearing once. A word on this clone: Its antigen is currently unknown.

The rearrangement uses TRBV6-4 and TRBJ1-1; D is unresolved. The receptor comes from an adult in good health. This specimen was peripheral blood, taken on day 0 of AZD1222 vaccination. The CDR3 coding sequence is TGTGCCAGCAGTGACACAAGTTCCACTGAAGCTTTCTTT. It encodes CASSDTSSTEAFF.